This T cell receptor (beta chain) was sequenced for a study of persistence of HIV-infected CD4 T cells (dated by TCRdb to the early 2020s). General notes on the study: The median time the participants had spent on suppressive ART was around eight years. TCRbeta sequencing assessed the clonality of all cells in each sorted population, while proviral sequencing assessed the clonality of infected cells. Apart from two participants who underwent leukapheresis at a single time point, peripheral blood samples of up to about 180 mL were collected from participants at multiple time points. In the cross-participant TCR cluster analysis, roughly 8 participants were included for CMV and more than five participants were included for Gag. Anti-CD3/anti-CD28 stimulation activated a higher proportion of cells, with a lower memory fraction, than antigen stimulation. The study isolated CMV- and HIV-1 Gag-responding CD4+ T cells from ART-treated individuals to examine antigen-driven clonal expansion of HIV-1-infected cells.

The label giving this sample's treatment or condition can be read as: suppressive antiretroviral therapy. As a nonspecific positive control representing the CD4+ T cell repertoire, cells were stimulated with anti-CD3/anti-CD28 magnetic beads. Responding CD4+ T cells were sorted on the basis of upregulation of both CD40 ligand and CD69. Participants were HIV-1-infected adults who started suppressive ART during chronic infection. Participants had undetectable plasma HIV-1 RNA below 50 copies/mL for at least 4 years. To be included, a participant needed positive CMV serology and a CD4+ T cell count above 400 cells/uL. Before stimulation, PBMCs were isolated using density centrifugation and then depleted of CD8+ T cells. CD8-depleted PBMCs were stimulated for 15 to 20 hours with anti-CD28/CD49d costimulation, CD40-blocking antibody and enfuvirtide to prevent new infections. Cell sorting was performed on a Beckman Coulter MoFlo Legacy or XDP sorter, and dead cells were excluded with propidium iodide. Genomic DNA was extracted using the QIAamp DNA Mini Kit for samples with more than one million cells and using the Quick-DNA Microprep Kit for all other samples.

Summary of the overall study and its limitations: A correlation was observed between TCR oligoclonality and proviral oligoclonality within the same sorted populations. Significantly lower TCRbeta richness was observed in CMV- and Gag-responding cells than in anti-CD3/anti-CD28-responding cells, and higher oligoclonality was observed in CMV-responding cells than in CD3/CD28-stimulated and Gag-responding cells. Antigen-responding cells were enriched for degenerate expanded CDR3beta sequences, which suggests convergent selection of CD4+ responses to CMV and Gag. Bulk TCR analyses could not be restricted to the rare CMV-responding cells that actually carried HIV-1 proviruses. The study involved few individuals and tested only a limited range of antigens.

The CDR3, cysteine through phenylalanine, is 15 amino acids long. Here the CDR3 DNA is all that survives: 45 bases in frame from base 1. From a lookup of the germline V gene, CDR1 and CDR2 are SGHTA and FQGNSA. The V end loses 2 bases and the J end loses 0 bases, and a stretch of 9 bases separates them. In regard to this clone: The antigen this receptor binds is unknown. No per-base quality is available; no much larger clone lies one base away.

The immunoSEQ hsTCRB assay version 4, run in survey mode, was used to sequence TCRbeta repertoires from genomic DNA. Genomic DNA was diluted to around 9.4 ng/uL, and up to roughly 1 ug per sample was used for TCRbeta sequencing. In the original analysis: Analysis of the TCRbeta data was done in ImmunoSeq Analyzer 3.0, and diversity was computed on productive nucleotide rearrangements. The improved Chao index was used to estimate lower-bound TCR diversity, and the Gini coefficient was used to estimate clonality using the Immunarch R package. Different nucleotide rearrangements encoding the same CDR3beta amino acid sequence were counted as distinct clonotypes. TCRbeta sequences significantly enriched in antigen-responding cells relative to anti-CD3/anti-CD28-activated cells were identified by differential abundance analysis. Using predicted peptide-MHC specificity as the basis, GLIPH2 grouped TCRs into clusters, both for each participant individually and for the merged data sets that combined participants. In its TCRdb copy, this immuneACCESS table keeps in-frame sequences only and misses some clones. Where compared with another copy, unresolved V genes explain less than half of these, and the others have no known cause. V and J calls and clone size are given by that table; D and trimming were obtained from the DNA. The sample records some 50,000 clones, about nine tenths of which are singletons. Together, the top ten hold around 3.4% of the sample.

The starting material was CD4+ T cells sorted from PBMCs after approximately 18-hour stimulation, obtained from a patient who received antiretroviral therapy. Sample cell subset or site, as interpreted from the label and publication: CD40L+CD69+ CD4 T cells responding to anti-CD3/anti-CD28 beads, representing the overall repertoire. The receptor was isolated from an adult woman with HIV who was CMV-seropositive. The sequence is built from TRBV7-2 and TRBJ2-3; TRBD2 is perhaps the D gene, given 5 matching bases. DNA sequence: TGTGCCAGCAGCTTATTCTCGGGGAGCACAGATACGCAGTATTTT. Translated, this gives CASSLFSGSTDTQYF. With the portions outside the CDR3 filled from the reference TRBV7-2 and TRBJ2-3 genes, the complete variable region becomes GAGVSQSPSNKVTEKGKDVELRCDPISGHTALYWYRQSLGQGLEFLIYFQGNSAPDKSGLPSDRFSAERTGGSVSTLTIQRTQQEDSAVYLCASSLFSGSTDTQYFGPGTRLTVL.